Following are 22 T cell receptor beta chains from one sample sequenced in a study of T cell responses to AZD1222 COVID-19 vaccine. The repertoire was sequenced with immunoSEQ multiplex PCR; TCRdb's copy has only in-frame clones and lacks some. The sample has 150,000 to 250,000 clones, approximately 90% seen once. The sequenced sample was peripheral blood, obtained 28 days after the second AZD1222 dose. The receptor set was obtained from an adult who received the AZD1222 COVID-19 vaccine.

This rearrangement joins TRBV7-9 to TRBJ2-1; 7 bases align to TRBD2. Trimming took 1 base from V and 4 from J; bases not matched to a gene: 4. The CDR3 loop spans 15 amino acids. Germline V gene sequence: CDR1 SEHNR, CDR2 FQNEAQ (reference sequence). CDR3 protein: CASSLVGGSYNEQFF. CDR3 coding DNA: TGTGCCAGCAGCTTAGTTGGCGGGAGTTACAATGAGCAGTTCTTC.

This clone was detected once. In nucleotides, the CDR3 is TGTGCCAGCTCACAGGCGGGGGCTAATGAAAAACTGTTTTTT. Its protein is CASSQAGANEKLFF. The J gene is TRBJ1-4, the V gene TRBV18, with a possible D match to TRBD1 (5 bases). Trimming stripped 4 bases from V and 3 bases from J, with 9 bases between. The CDR3 is 14 residues long. Germline loops: CDR1 KGHSH, CDR2 LQKENI.

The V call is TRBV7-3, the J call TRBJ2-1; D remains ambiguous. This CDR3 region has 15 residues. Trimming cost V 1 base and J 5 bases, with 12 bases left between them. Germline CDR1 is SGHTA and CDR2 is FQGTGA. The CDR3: CASSLMLAGDNEQFF. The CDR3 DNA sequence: TGTGCCAGCAGCTTAATGCTGGCTGGGGACAATGAGCAGTTCTTC. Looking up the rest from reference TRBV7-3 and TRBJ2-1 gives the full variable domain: GAGVSQTPSNKVTEKGKYVELRCDPISGHTALYWYRQSLGQGPEFLIYFQGTGAADDSGLPNDRFFAVRPEGSVSTLKIQRTERGDSAVYLCASSLMLAGDNEQFFGPGTRLTVL.

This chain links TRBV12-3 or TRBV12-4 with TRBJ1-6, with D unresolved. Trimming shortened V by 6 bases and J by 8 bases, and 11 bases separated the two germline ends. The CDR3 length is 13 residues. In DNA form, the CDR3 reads TGTGCCAGCAGAGCCGCAAACCATTCACCCCTCCACTTT. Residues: CASRAANHSPLHF.

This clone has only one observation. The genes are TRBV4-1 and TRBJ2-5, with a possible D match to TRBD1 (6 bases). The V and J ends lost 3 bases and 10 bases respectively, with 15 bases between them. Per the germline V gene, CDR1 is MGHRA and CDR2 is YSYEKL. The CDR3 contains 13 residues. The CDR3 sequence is CASSHTDRWFQYF. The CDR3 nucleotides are TGCGCCAGCAGCCATACTGACAGGTGGTTCCAGTACTTC.

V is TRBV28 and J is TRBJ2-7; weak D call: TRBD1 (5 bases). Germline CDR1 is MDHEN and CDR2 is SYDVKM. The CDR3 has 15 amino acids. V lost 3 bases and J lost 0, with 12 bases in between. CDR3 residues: CASSFSDKSSYEQYF. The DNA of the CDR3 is TGTGCCAGCAGTTTCTCGGACAAGAGCTCCTACGAGCAGTACTTC.

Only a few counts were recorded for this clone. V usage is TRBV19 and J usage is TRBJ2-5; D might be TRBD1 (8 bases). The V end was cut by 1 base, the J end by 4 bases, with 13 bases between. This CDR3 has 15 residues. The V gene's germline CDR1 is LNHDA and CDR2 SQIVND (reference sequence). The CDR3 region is CASSIGQGRGETQYF. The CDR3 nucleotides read TGTGCCAGTAGTATAGGACAGGGGAGGGGAGAGACCCAGTACTTC.

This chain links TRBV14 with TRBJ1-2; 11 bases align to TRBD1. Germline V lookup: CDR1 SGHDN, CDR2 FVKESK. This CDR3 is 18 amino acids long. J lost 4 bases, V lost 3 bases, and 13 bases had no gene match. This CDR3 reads CASSQFRTGGFYGYGYTF. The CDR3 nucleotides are TGTGCCAGCAGCCAGTTCAGGACAGGGGGCTTCTATGGCTATGGCTACACCTTC.

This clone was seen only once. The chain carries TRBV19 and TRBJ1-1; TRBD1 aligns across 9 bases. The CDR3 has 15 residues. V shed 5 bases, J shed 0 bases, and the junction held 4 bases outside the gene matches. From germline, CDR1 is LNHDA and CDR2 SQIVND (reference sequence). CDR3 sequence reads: CASSGTGLMNTEAFF. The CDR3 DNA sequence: TGTGCCAGTAGTGGGACAGGGTTGATGAACACTGAAGCTTTCTTT.

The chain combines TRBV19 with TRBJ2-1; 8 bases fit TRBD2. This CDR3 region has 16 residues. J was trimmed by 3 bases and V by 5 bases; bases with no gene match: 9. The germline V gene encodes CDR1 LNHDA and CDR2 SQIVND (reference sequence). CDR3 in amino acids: CASSPEAGVVYNEQFF. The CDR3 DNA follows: TGTGCCAGTAGTCCCGAAGCGGGAGTAGTCTACAATGAGCAGTTCTTC.

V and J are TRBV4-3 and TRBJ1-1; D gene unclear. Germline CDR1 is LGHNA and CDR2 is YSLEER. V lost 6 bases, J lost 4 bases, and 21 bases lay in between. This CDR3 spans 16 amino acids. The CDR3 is CASSSEVSVFGTEAFF. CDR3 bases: TGCGCCAGCAGTAGCGAGGTATCGGTTTTTGGCACTGAAGCTTTCTTT.

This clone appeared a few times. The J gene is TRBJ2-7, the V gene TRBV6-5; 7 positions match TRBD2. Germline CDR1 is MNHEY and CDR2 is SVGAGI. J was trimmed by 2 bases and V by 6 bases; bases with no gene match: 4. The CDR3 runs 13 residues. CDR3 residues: CASSRDYTYEQYF. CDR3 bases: TGTGCCAGCAGCCGGGACTACACCTACGAGCAGTACTTC.

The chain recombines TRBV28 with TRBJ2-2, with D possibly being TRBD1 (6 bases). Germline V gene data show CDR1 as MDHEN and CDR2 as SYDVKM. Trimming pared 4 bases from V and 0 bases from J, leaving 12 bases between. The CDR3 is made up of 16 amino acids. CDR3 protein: CASSSTYRANTGELFF. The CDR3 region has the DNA TGTGCCAGCAGTTCGACCTACAGGGCGAACACCGGGGAGCTGTTTTTT.

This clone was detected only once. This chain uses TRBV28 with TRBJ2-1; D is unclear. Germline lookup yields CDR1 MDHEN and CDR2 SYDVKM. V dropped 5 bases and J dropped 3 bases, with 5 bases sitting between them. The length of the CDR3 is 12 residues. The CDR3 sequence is CASSIVYNEQFF. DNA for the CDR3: TGTGCCAGCAGTATCGTCTACAATGAGCAGTTCTTC.

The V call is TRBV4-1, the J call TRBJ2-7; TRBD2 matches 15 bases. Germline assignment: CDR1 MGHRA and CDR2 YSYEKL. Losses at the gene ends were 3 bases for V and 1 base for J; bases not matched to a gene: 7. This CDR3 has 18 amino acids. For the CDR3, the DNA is TGCGCCAGCAGCCATCCGGGACTAGCGGGAGGCTCTTCCTACGAGCAGTACTTC. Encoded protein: CASSHPGLAGGSSYEQYF.

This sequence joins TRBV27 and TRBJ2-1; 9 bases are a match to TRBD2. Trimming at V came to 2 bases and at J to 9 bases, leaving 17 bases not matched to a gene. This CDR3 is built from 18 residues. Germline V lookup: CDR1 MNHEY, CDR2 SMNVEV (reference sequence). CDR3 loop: CASSLKRASGTIPSEQFF. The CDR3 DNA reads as TGTGCCAGCAGTTTAAAAAGGGCTAGCGGGACAATCCCCAGTGAGCAGTTCTTC.

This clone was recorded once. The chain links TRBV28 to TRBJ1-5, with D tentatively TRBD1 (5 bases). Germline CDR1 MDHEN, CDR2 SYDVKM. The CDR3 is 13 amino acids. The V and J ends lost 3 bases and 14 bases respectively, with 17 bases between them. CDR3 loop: CASSLSRDGGKHF. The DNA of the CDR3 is TGTGCCAGCAGTTTGTCCAGGGACGGCGGCAAGCATTTT.

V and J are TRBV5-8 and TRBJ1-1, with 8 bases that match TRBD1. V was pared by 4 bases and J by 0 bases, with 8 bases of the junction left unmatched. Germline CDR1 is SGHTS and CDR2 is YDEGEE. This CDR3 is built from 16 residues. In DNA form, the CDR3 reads TGTGCCAGCAGCCGACTGACAGGGGTTATGAACACTGAAGCTTTCTTT. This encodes CASSRLTGVMNTEAFF.

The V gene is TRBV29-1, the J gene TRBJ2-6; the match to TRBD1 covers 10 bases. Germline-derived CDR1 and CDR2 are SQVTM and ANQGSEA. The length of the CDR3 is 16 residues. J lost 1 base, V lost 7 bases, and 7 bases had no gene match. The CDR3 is CSARTGGKSGANVLTF. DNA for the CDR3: TGCAGCGCCCGGACAGGGGGGAAGTCTGGGGCCAACGTCCTGACTTTC.

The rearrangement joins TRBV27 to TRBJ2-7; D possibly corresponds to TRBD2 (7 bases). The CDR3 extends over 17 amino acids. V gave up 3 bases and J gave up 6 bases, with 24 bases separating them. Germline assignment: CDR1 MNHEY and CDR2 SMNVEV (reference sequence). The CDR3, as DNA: TGTGCCAGCAGTTTTAGCGGGCGTATCATGGGGGGCTCCGAGCAGTACTTC. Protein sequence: CASSFSGRIMGGSEQYF.

CDR3 sequence reads: CASSPKVGAVNTEAFF. CDR3 DNA sequence: TGTGCCAGCAGCCCCAAAGTGGGGGCGGTGAACACTGAAGCTTTCTTT. This chain links TRBV7-9 with TRBJ1-1, with TRBD1 as a possible D gene (6 bases). There are 16 residues in the CDR3. CDR1 is SEHNR, CDR2 FQNEAQ, per germline (reference sequence). With 5 bases removed from V and 0 bases from J, the gap between germline ends came to 16 bases. Complete variable domain (other parts from reference TRBV7-9 and TRBJ1-1): DTGVSQNPRHKITKRGQNVTFRCDPISEHNRLYWYRQTLGQGPEFLTYFQNEAQLEKSRLLSDRFSAERPKGSFSTLEIQRTEQGDSAMYLCASSPKVGAVNTEAFFGQGTRLTVV.

The CDR3 coding sequence is TGCAGCGTTGGCGGGGCTAGCACCGACAGCAGTGAGCAGTTCTTC. This gives the protein CSVGGASTDSSEQFF. This chain links TRBV29-1 with TRBJ2-1, with D possibly matching TRBD2 (6 bases). The CDR3 has 15 residues. Germline CDR1 and CDR2: SQVTM and ANQGSEA. Trimming pared 4 bases from V and 9 bases from J, leaving 22 bases between.